A single sample gave rise to the 17 T cell receptor beta chains below, sequenced in a study of post-analysis software for immune sequencing data. General study results and limits: TRBV5-6, TRBV5-1 and TRBV20-1 were among several TRBV segments more frequent in patients than controls.

No antigen has been assigned to these receptors. Incorporated into the TCR beta cDNA libraries were unique molecular identifiers, which served to reduce PCR and sequencing biases. TCRdb passed the PCR reads through MiXCR, listing each CDR3 protein once. The table shows around 500,000 distinct CDR3 sequences, with under 40% occurring only once. The sequenced sample consisted of blood. The receptors come from a girl aged 2-17 years with multiple sclerosis.

Worth noting for this clonotype: Sequence at one end of the junction differs from germline and may be a read error. The gene calls are TRBV12-3 or TRBV12-4 and TRBJ2-7; D assignment may be TRBD1 or TRBD2 (5 bases each). There are 14 residues in the CDR3. CDR3 nucleotides: TGTGCCTGCAGTGGGACCACCAGTCCAGTAGCCCAGTACTTC. This codes for CACSGTTSPVAQYF.

This chain links TRBV7-8 with TRBJ2-5; TRBD1 matches 10 bases. Trimming at V came to 5 bases and at J to 3 bases, leaving 9 bases not matched to a gene. CDR1 and CDR2 (germline): SGHVS, FQNEAQ. The CDR3 covers 16 residues. The CDR3 loop is CASSGPTGGREETQYF. The CDR3 region has the DNA TGTGCCAGCAGCGGCCCGACAGGGGGCAGGGAAGAGACCCAGTACTTC. Filled out from reference TRBV7-8 and TRBJ2-5, the complete variable domain reads GAGVSQSPRYKVAKRGQDVALRCDPISGHVSLFWYQQALGQGPEFLTYFQNEAQLDKSGLPSDRFFAERPEGSVSTLKIQRTQQEDSAVYLCASSGPTGGREETQYFGPGTRLLVL.

This clonotype came up a few times. The CDR3 nucleotides are TGTGCCAGCAGCCAGGGACAGGGGGCGAACACAGATACGCAGTATTTT. It codes for CASSQGQGANTDTQYF. This chain links TRBV7-2 with TRBJ2-3, with TRBD1 matching over 12 bases. Germline values: CDR1 SGHTA, CDR2 FQGNSA. The junction had 5 bases not matched to a gene; V was cut back by 5 bases and J by 2 bases. This CDR3 region has 16 residues.

This clonotype was counted between two and nine times. V is TRBV7-9 and J is TRBJ2-7; D might be TRBD1 (6 bases). The assigned J gene may be wrong: the sequence end matches TRBJ2-5 better. The CDR3 runs 14 residues. Per germline, CDR1 SEHNR and CDR2 FQNEAQ (reference sequence). Here the CDR3 reads CASSSGTSPETQYF. CDR3 DNA: TGTGCCAGCAGCTCCGGGACATCTCCGGAGACCCAGTACTTC.

This clonotype has only a few counts. The chain uses TRBV4-1 and TRBJ1-2; the D gene is possibly TRBD1 (6 bases). This CDR3 is built from 13 residues. Trimming cost V 4 bases and J 8 bases, with 14 bases left between them. In germline, CDR1 is MGHRA, CDR2 YSYEKL. The CDR3 DNA is TGCGCCAGCAGCCCTATTCCCGGGGGCGGCTACACCTTC. Translating gives CASSPIPGGGYTF.

This clonotype was seen more than once but under ten times. V gene TRBV12-3 or TRBV12-4 combines with J gene TRBJ2-1; 12 bases fit TRBD2. The CDR3 contains 19 residues. V lost 7 bases and J lost 2; bases outside the gene matches: 15. As DNA, the CDR3 is TGTGCCAGCACCTCCAAGGGCCTAGCGGGGGGGCCAGCCTACAATGAGCAGTTCTTC. It specifies CASTSKGLAGGPAYNEQFF.

The chain has TRBV7-9 and TRBJ2-7; no clear D gene. V gave up 3 bases and J gave up 4 bases, with 10 bases separating them. The CDR3 is made up of 13 amino acids. Germline assignment: CDR1 SEHNR and CDR2 FQNEAQ (reference sequence). CDR3 sequence reads: CASSFVPGYEQYF. CDR3 nucleotides: TGTGCCAGCAGCTTCGTACCCGGGTACGAGCAGTACTTC.

This chain links TRBV5-1 with TRBJ2-1; 10 bases fit TRBD2. The CDR3 has 15 amino acids. V shed 2 bases and J 5 bases; nucleotides not matched to a gene: 4. CDR1 is SGHRS, CDR2 YFSETQ, per germline. DNA for the CDR3: TGCGCCAGCAGCTTTTGGAGCGGGGGGGACAATGAGCAGTTCTTC. It encodes CASSFWSGGDNEQFF.

This clonotype has more than one count but fewer than ten. CDR3 sequence (DNA): TGTGCCAGCAGCCCCCTAAGAGGGGGGATTGTCTATGGCTACACCTTC. Encoded protein: CASSPLRGGIVYGYTF. J is TRBJ1-2 and V is TRBV11-2; TRBD1 might be the D (6 bases). The CDR3 spans 16 residues. Germline loops: CDR1 SGHAT, CDR2 FQNNGV. Between the trimmed V and J ends, which lost 5 bases and 4 bases, there was a span of 20 bases.

J is TRBJ2-7 and V is TRBV12-3 or TRBV12-4, with TRBD2 as a possible D gene (6 bases). V lost 3 bases to trimming and J lost 0 bases, with 12 bases between them. The CDR3 is made up of 15 amino acids. This chain's CDR3 is CASSFSAGISYEQYF. For the CDR3, the DNA is TGTGCCAGCAGTTTCTCCGCGGGGATCTCCTACGAGCAGTACTTC.

This clonotype has a count of ten or more. This chain joins TRBV29-1 and TRBJ2-5, with D possibly called TRBD1 or TRBD2 (6 bases each). Deletions cut 8 bases from V and 1 base from J, with 11 bases between. This CDR3 region has 12 residues. The V gene's germline CDR1 is SQVTM and CDR2 ANQGSEA. This chain's CDR3 is CSSRGLQETQYF. The CDR3 DNA reads as TGCAGCTCTCGGGGGCTCCAAGAGACCCAGTACTTC.

This clonotype was observed a handful of times. V gene TRBV6-6 combines with J gene TRBJ2-5; 8 bases align to TRBD2. This CDR3 has 17 amino acids. Losses at the gene ends were 4 bases for V and 4 bases for J; bases not matched to a gene: 14. Germline assignment: CDR1 MNHNY and CDR2 SVGAGI (reference sequence). CDR3 nucleotides: TGTGCCAGCAGTTCCGAAACCAGCGGGGGTGGGGGAGAGACCCAGTACTTC. Its protein product is CASSSETSGGGGETQYF.

This chain connects TRBV20-1 to TRBJ1-1; TRBD1 might be the D (6 bases). V lost 0 bases and J 8 bases, leaving 16 bases between the germline ends. Germline CDR1 DFQATT, CDR2 SNEGSKA (reference sequence). This CDR3 region has 14 residues. The CDR3 sequence: CSARDPRGGLEAFF. CDR3 DNA sequence: TGCAGTGCTAGAGACCCTAGGGGGGGCTTGGAAGCTTTCTTT.

The genes are TRBV10-3 and TRBJ2-7; D unclear. Trimming stripped 1 base from V and 5 bases from J, with 3 bases between. Looked up from germline, CDR1 is ENHRY and CDR2 is SYGVKD. The CDR3 has 11 residues. CDR3 amino acids: CAISELDEQYF. CDR3 nucleotides: TGTGCCATCAGTGAGTTAGACGAGCAGTACTTC.

This clonotype was observed a few times. The rearrangement joins TRBV10-3 to TRBJ2-7; D gene uncertain. CDR1 and CDR2 from the germline V gene are ENHRY and SYGVKD. The length of the CDR3 is 15 residues. Trimming removed 2 bases at V and 2 bases at J, with 13 bases between. The chain's CDR3 is CAISETTRIPYEQYF. Written as DNA, the CDR3 is TGTGCCATCAGTGAGACAACCCGGATCCCCTACGAGCAGTACTTC.

The genes are TRBV20-1 and TRBJ1-3; a weak D match, TRBD1 (6 bases). V lost 1 base and J lost 4, with 11 bases in between. The length of the CDR3 is 14 residues. Germline-derived CDR1 and CDR2 are DFQATT and SNEGSKA (reference sequence). CDR3 amino acids: CSARATGLGNTIYF. The DNA for the CDR3 is TGCAGTGCTAGAGCAACAGGGTTGGGAAACACCATATATTTT.

A few counts support this clonotype. CDR3 region: CASSQGFSGADEQFF. CDR3 DNA sequence: TGTGCCAGCAGCCAAGGGTTTAGCGGGGCGGATGAGCAGTTCTTC. This chain joins TRBV3-1 and TRBJ2-1; 8 bases align to TRBD2. V dropped 1 base and J dropped 8; count of bases not matched to a gene: 7. In germline, CDR1 is LGHDT, CDR2 YNNKEL (reference sequence). This CDR3 comprises 15 residues.